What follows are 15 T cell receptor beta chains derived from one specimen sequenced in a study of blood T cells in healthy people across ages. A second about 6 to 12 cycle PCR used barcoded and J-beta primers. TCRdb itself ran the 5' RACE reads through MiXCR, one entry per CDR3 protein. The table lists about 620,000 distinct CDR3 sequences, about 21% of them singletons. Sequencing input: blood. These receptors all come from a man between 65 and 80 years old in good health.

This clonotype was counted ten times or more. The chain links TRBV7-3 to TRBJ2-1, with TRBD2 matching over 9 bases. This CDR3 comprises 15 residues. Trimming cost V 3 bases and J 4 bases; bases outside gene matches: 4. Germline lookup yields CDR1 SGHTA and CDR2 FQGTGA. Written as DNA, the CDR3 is TGTGCCAGCAGCTTCGGACTAGCGATATACAATGAGCAGTTCTTC. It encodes CASSFGLAIYNEQFF.

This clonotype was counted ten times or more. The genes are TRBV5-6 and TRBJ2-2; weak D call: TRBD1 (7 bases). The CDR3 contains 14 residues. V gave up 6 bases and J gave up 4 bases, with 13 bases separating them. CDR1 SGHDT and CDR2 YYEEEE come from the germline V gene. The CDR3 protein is CASTNQGGTGELFF. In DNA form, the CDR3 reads TGTGCCAGCACCAACCAGGGGGGCACCGGGGAGCTGTTTTTT.

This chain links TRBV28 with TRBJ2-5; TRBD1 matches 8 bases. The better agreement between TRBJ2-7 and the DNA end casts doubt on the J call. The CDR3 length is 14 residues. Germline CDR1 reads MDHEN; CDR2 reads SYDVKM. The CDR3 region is CASSRPGGLYEQYF. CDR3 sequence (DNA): TGTGCCAGCAGTCGTCCAGGGGGCCTGTACGAGCAGTACTTC.

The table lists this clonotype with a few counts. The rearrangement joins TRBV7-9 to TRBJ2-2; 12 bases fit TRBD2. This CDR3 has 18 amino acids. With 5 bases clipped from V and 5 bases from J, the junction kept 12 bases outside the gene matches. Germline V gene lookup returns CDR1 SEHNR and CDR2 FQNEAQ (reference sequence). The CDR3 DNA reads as TGTGCCAGCAGCCCCCTCGGCACTCTAGCGGGAGGGACCGGGGAGCTGTTTTTT. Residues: CASSPLGTLAGGTGELFF.

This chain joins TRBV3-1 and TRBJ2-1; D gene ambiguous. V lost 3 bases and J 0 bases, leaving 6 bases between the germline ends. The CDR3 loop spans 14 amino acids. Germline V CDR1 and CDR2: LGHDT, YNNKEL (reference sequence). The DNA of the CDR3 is TGTGCCAGCAGCCAGCGGTTCTCCTACAATGAGCAGTTCTTC. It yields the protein CASSQRFSYNEQFF.

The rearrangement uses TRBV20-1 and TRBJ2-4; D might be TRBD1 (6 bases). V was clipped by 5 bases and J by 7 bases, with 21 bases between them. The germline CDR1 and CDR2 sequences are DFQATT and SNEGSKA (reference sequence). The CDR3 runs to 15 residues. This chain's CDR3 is CSAADSSRPRNIQYF. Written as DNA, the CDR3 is TGCAGTGCTGCGGACAGCTCGAGACCCAGGAACATTCAGTACTTC.

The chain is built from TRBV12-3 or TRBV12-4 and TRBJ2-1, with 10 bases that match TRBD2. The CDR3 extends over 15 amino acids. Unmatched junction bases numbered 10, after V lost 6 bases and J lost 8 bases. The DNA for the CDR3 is TGTGCCAGCAGCCACTCTAGCGGGAGTCCCCATGAGCAGTTCTTC. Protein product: CASSHSSGSPHEQFF.

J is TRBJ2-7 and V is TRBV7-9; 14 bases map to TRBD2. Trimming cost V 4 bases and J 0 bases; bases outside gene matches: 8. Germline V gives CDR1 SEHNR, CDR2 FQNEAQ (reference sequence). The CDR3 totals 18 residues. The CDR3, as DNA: TGTGCCAGCAGCTCACCGGGACTAGCGGGAGCAGGCTCCTACGAGCAGTACTTC. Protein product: CASSSPGLAGAGSYEQYF.

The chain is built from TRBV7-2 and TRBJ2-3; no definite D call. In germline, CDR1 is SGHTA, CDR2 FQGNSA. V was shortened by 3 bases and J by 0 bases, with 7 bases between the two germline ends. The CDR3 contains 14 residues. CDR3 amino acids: CASSFRSSTDTQYF. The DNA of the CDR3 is TGTGCCAGCAGCTTTAGGTCTAGCACAGATACGCAGTATTTT.

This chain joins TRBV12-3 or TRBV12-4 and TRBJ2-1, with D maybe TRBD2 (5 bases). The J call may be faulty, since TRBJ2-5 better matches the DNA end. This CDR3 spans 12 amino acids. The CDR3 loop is CASTSSVETQYF. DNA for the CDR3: TGTGCCAGCACTAGCTCGGTTGAGACCCAGTACTTC.

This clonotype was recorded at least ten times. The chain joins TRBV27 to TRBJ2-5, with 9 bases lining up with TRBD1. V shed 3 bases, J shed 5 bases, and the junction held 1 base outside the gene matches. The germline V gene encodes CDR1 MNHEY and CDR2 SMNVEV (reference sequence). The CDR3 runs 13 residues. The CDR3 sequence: CASSFGQGETQYF. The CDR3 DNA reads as TGTGCCAGCAGTTTTGGACAGGGGGAGACCCAGTACTTC.

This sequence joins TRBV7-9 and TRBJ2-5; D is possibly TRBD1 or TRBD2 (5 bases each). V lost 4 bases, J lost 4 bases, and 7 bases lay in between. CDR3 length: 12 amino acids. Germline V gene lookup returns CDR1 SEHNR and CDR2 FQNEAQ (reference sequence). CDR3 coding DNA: TGTGCCAGCAGCTGGGGGTTAGAGACCCAGTACTTC. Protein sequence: CASSWGLETQYF.

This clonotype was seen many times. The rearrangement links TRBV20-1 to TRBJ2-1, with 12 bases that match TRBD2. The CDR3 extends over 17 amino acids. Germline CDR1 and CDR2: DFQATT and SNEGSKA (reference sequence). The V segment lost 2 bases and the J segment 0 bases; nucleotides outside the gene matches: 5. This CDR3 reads CSARPLAGGSSYNEQFF. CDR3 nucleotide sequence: TGCAGTGCTAGACCACTAGCGGGAGGAAGCTCCTACAATGAGCAGTTCTTC.

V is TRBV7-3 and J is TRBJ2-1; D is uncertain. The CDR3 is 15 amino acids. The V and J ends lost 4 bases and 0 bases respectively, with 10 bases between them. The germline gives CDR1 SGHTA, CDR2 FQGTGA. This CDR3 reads CASSSTSNSYNEQFF. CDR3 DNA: TGTGCCAGCAGCTCCACCTCAAACTCCTACAATGAGCAGTTCTTC. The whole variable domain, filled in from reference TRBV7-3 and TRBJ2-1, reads GAGVSQTPSNKVTEKGKYVELRCDPISGHTALYWYRQSLGQGPEFLIYFQGTGAADDSGLPNDRFFAVRPEGSVSTLKIQRTERGDSAVYLCASSSTSNSYNEQFFGPGTRLTVL.

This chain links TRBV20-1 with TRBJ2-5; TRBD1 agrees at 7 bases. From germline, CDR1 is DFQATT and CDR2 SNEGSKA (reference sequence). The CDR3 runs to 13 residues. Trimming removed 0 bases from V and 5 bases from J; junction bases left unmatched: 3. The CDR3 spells CSARDDRVETQYF. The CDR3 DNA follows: TGCAGTGCTAGAGATGACAGGGTGGAGACCCAGTACTTC.